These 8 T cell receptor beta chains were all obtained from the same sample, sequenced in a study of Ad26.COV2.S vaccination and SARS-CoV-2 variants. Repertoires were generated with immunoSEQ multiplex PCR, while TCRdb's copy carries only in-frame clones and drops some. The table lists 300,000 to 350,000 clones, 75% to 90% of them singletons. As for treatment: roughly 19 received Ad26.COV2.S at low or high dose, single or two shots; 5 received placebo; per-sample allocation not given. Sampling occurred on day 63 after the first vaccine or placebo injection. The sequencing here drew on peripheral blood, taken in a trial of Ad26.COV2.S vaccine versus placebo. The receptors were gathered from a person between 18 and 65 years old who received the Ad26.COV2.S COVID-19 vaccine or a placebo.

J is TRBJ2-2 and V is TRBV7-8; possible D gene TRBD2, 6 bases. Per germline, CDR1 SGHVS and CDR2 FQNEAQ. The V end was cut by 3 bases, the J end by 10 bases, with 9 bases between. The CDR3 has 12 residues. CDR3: CASSLTGVELFF. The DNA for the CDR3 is TGTGCCAGCAGCTTGACGGGAGTGGAGCTGTTTTTT.

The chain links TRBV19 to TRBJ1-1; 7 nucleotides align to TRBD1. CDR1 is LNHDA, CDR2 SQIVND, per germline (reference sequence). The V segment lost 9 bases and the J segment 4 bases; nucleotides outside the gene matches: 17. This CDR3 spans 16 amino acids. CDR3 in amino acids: CASSEFRGIVGTEAFF. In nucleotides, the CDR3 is TGTGCCAGCAGTGAATTCAGGGGGATAGTTGGCACTGAAGCTTTCTTT.

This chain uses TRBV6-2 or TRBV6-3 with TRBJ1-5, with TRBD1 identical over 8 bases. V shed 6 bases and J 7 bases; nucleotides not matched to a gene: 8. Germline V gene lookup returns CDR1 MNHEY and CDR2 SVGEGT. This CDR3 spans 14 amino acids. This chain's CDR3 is CASSRQGLGQPQHF. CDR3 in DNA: TGTGCCAGCAGCCGACAGGGGCTAGGGCAGCCCCAGCATTTT.

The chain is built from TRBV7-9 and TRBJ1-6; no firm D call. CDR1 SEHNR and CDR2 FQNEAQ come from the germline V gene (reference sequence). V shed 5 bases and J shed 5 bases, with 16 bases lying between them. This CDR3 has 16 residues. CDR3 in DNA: TGTGCCAGCAGCGGTACCGTGGATTTCGATAATTCACCCCTCCACTTT. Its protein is CASSGTVDFDNSPLHF.

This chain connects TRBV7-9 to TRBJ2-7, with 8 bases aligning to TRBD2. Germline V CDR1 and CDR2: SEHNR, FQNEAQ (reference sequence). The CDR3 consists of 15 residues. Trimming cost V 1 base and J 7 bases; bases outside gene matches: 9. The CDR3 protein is CASSLGSGRVGEQYV. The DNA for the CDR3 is TGTGCCAGCAGCTTAGGGAGCGGGAGAGTAGGGGAGCAGTACGTC.

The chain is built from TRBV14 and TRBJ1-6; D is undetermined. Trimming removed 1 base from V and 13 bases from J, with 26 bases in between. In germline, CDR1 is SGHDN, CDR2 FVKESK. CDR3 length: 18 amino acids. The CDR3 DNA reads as TGTGCCAGCAGCCAAGGGGGAGCAGCACGGGCGCCTAATAGGCCCCTCCACTTT. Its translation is CASSQGGAARAPNRPLHF.

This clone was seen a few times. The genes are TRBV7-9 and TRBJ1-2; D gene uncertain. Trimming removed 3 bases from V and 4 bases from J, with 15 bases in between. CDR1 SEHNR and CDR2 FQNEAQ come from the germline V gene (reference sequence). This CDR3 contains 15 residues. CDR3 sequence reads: CASSFPNSPSYGYTF. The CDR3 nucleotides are TGTGCCAGCAGCTTCCCCAATTCCCCCAGCTATGGCTACACCTTC.

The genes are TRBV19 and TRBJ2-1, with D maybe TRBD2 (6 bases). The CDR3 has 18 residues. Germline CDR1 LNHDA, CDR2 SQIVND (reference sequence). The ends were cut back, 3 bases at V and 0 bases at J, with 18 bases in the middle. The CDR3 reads CASSMDGGADSSYNEQFF. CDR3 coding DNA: TGTGCCAGTAGTATGGACGGCGGGGCCGACAGCTCCTACAATGAGCAGTTCTTC.